Listed here are 32 T cell receptor beta chains from one sample, sequenced in a study of blood T cell repertoires in COVID-19 (dated by TCRdb to about 2020). Library creation used the immunoSEQ multiplex PCR assay. Entries here come from immuneACCESS through TCRdb and include only in-frame sequences with V and J called. Some clones fail to appear in such tables; in the studies checked, an unresolved V gene covers under half of the shortfall, and the cause of the remainder is unknown. In all, the sample holds about 240,000 clones, and about 90% of those were seen once. The ten largest clones take up about 7% of the sample. Material for sequencing was peripheral blood. All receptors derive from a man aged 55 to 70 who had recovered from COVID-19.

This CDR3 is CAWSVKGVYGYTF. DNA for the CDR3: TGTGCCTGGAGTGTAAAGGGGGTCTATGGCTACACCTTC. The chain carries TRBV30 and TRBJ1-2; the D gene is possibly TRBD1 (6 bases). Looked up from germline, CDR1 is GTSNPN and CDR2 is SVGIG (reference sequence). V was shortened by 0 bases and J by 4 bases, with 9 bases between the two germline ends. This CDR3 contains 13 residues.

This chain joins TRBV27 and TRBJ1-5; 7 nucleotides match TRBD1. Germline V gene data show CDR1 as MNHEY and CDR2 as SMNVEV (reference sequence). This CDR3 spans 16 amino acids. Trimming removed 1 base from V and 9 bases from J; junction bases left unmatched: 12. The CDR3 sequence is CASSLWGSGGKWPQHF. The DNA of the CDR3 is TGTGCCAGCAGTTTATGGGGGTCAGGGGGGAAGTGGCCCCAGCATTTT.

The chain recombines TRBV5-1 with TRBJ1-2, with TRBD1 matching over 7 bases. Germline CDR1 and CDR2: SGHRS and YFSETQ. V was pared by 1 base and J by 1 base, with 4 bases of the junction left unmatched. The CDR3 sequence is 15 residues long. The CDR3 spells CASSLTGTVNYGYTF. CDR3 bases: TGCGCCAGCAGCTTGACCGGGACAGTTAACTATGGCTACACCTTC.

The CDR3 sequence: CASRQTMNTEAFF. DNA of the CDR3: TGTGCCAGCAGGCAAACTATGAACACTGAAGCTTTCTTT. The chain recombines TRBV6-5 with TRBJ1-1; D unclear. Germline-derived CDR1 and CDR2 are MNHEY and SVGAGI. The V end was cut by 6 bases, the J end by 0 bases, with 8 bases between. This CDR3 contains 13 residues.

This chain uses TRBV15 with TRBJ2-7; tentative D call: TRBD1 (6 bases). The CDR3 totals 14 residues. CDR1 LNHNV and CDR2 YYDKDF come from the germline V gene (reference sequence). V was pared by 7 bases and J by 6 bases, with 19 bases between. CDR3 DNA sequence: TGTGCCACCACTAAACAGGGTGGTATGAGCGAGCAGTACGTC. It is translated as CATTKQGGMSEQYV.

This clone appeared once. The chain is built from TRBV12-3 or TRBV12-4 and TRBJ2-7; 7 bases agree with TRBD1. This CDR3 is built from 13 residues. The J segment lost 4 bases and the V segment lost 6 bases, leaving 6 bases of the junction unmatched. CDR3 DNA: TGTGCCAGCAGCCACTGGGACAGTTACGAGCAGTACTTC. Its protein product is CASSHWDSYEQYF.

The rearrangement links TRBV5-1 to TRBJ1-3, with 8 bases identical to TRBD1. CDR1 and CDR2 from the germline V gene are SGHRS and YFSETQ. Unmatched junction bases numbered 5, after V lost 0 bases and J lost 0 bases. The CDR3 contains 17 residues. CDR3 coding DNA: TGCGCCAGCAGCTTGGCGGCAGGGGGCGGCTCTGGAAACACCATATATTTT. Translating gives CASSLAAGGGSGNTIYF.

The genes are TRBV19 and TRBJ1-2; possibly TRBD1 for D (5 bases). Germline V gives CDR1 LNHDA, CDR2 SQIVND (reference sequence). V shed 1 base and J shed 3 bases, with 15 bases lying between them. The CDR3 is 16 residues long. The CDR3 here is CASSIVGREWYYGYTF. CDR3 in DNA: TGTGCCAGTAGTATAGTAGGCAGGGAATGGTACTATGGCTACACCTTC.

The chain is built from TRBV7-9 and TRBJ1-5; D is undetermined. Germline V gene lookup returns CDR1 SEHNR and CDR2 FQNEAQ (reference sequence). V lost 3 bases to trimming and J lost 1 base, with 13 bases between them. The CDR3 runs to 16 residues. In DNA, the CDR3 is TGTGCCAGCAGCTTTTACGCCGACGGGAGCAATCAGCCCCAGCATTTT. This sequence encodes CASSFYADGSNQPQHF.

The sample holds a few counts of this clone. This chain links TRBV7-8 with TRBJ2-7; 7 nucleotides align to TRBD1. Unmatched junction bases numbered 6, after V lost 1 base and J lost 3 bases. CDR3 length: 15 residues. Germline V gene lookup returns CDR1 SGHVS and CDR2 FQNEAQ. The CDR3 sequence is CASSLGSGTDYEQYF. The CDR3 region has the DNA TGTGCCAGCAGCTTAGGTTCGGGGACAGACTACGAGCAGTACTTC.

This clone has only a few counts. This rearrangement joins TRBV5-1 to TRBJ2-3; perhaps TRBD2 as D (6 bases). Germline lookup yields CDR1 SGHRS and CDR2 YFSETQ. There are 19 residues in the CDR3. The V gene lost 0 bases and the J gene lost 5 bases, with 25 bases spanning the gap. In DNA form, the CDR3 reads TGCGCCAGCAGCTTGGATTCCTCCGCAGGGACTCGAACGGGAGATACGCAGTATTTT. It is translated as CASSLDSSAGTRTGDTQYF.

The chain uses TRBV7-9 and TRBJ1-3; D uncertain. Trimming shortened V by 5 bases and J by 14 bases, and 16 bases separated the two germline ends. The germline V gene encodes CDR1 SEHNR and CDR2 FQNEAQ (reference sequence). The CDR3 covers 12 residues. The CDR3 DNA sequence: TGTGCCAGCAGCCCGAATACCGCTTCGGTATATTTT. It codes for CASSPNTASVYF.

This chain uses TRBV5-6 with TRBJ2-3; tentative D call: TRBD2 (6 bases). Germline CDR1 reads SGHDT; CDR2 reads YYEEEE. Trimming removed 4 bases from V and 0 bases from J, with 12 bases in between. CDR3 length equals 15 residues. The CDR3 DNA reads as TGTGCCAGCAGCCGGGACTTCACTAGCACAGATACGCAGTATTTT. Translated, it gives CASSRDFTSTDTQYF.

The CDR3 nucleotides are TGTGCCAGCTCACCTACGACAGTCCACGAGCAGTACGTC. It translates to CASSPTTVHEQYV. The chain is built from TRBV18 and TRBJ2-7, with D perhaps TRBD1 (5 bases). CDR3 length equals 13 residues. Germline-derived CDR1 and CDR2 are KGHSH and LQKENI. The ends were cut back, 3 bases at V and 5 bases at J, with 11 bases in the middle.

This chain uses TRBV19 with TRBJ2-2; possible D gene TRBD2, 5 bases. This CDR3 region has 18 residues. Trimming shortened V by 1 base and J by 0 bases, and 15 bases separated the two germline ends. CDR1 and CDR2 (germline): LNHDA, SQIVND (reference sequence). The CDR3 DNA is TGTGCCAGTAGTATAGTTCGTTGGGAGAACGCGAACACCGGGGAGCTGTTTTTT. Translated, it gives CASSIVRWENANTGELFF.

The chain links TRBV27 to TRBJ1-5; D unclear. Germline assignment: CDR1 MNHEY and CDR2 SMNVEV (reference sequence). V gave up 1 base and J gave up 4 bases, with 5 bases separating them. The CDR3 runs 13 residues. This CDR3 reads CASSLFQNQPQHF. As DNA, the CDR3 is TGTGCCAGCAGTTTATTCCAGAATCAGCCCCAGCATTTT.

This chain uses TRBV5-1 with TRBJ2-1, with a tentative D call TRBD1 (6 bases). V dropped 4 bases and J dropped 9 bases, with 20 bases sitting between them. The CDR3 has 15 residues. Germline V lookup: CDR1 SGHRS, CDR2 YFSETQ. The CDR3 is CASSVRETGTIEQFF. The CDR3 bases are TGCGCCAGCAGCGTTCGTGAGACAGGCACGATTGAGCAGTTCTTC.

Here the CDR3 DNA reads TGTGCCAGCAGTCACGGACAGGGGGGGCACGAGCAGTACGTC. Its protein product is CASSHGQGGHEQYV. The chain carries TRBV3-1 (or the pseudogene TRBV3-2) and TRBJ2-7; 10 positions agree with TRBD1. The CDR3 extends over 14 amino acids. V dropped 6 bases and J dropped 5; count of bases not matched to a gene: 7. CDR1 LGHDT and CDR2 YNNKEL come from the germline V gene (reference sequence).

The sample holds one count of this clone. The chain uses TRBV6-5 and TRBJ1-2; TRBD1 matches at 7 bases. The junction had 8 bases not matched to a gene; V was cut back by 8 bases and J by 8 bases. There are 12 residues in the CDR3. CDR1 and CDR2 from the germline V gene are MNHEY and SVGAGI. This chain's CDR3 is CASSSQGVGYTF. The CDR3 DNA sequence: TGTGCCAGCTCGTCGCAGGGGGTAGGCTACACCTTC.

The rearrangement joins TRBV7-9 to TRBJ2-2; a weak D match, TRBD1 (5 bases). The germline gives CDR1 SEHNR, CDR2 FQNEAQ (reference sequence). Trimming stripped 2 bases from V and 4 bases from J, with 8 bases between. This CDR3 contains 14 residues. The CDR3 DNA sequence: TGTGCCAGCAGCTTAACAGGCAGCACCGGGGAGCTGTTTTTT. Residues: CASSLTGSTGELFF.

A single count supports this clone. Here the CDR3 DNA reads TGTGCCTGGAGTCCCTCTTTTTACAGGGAAGTTGGCTATGGCTACACCTTC. The encoded protein is CAWSPSFYREVGYGYTF. The genes are TRBV30 and TRBJ1-2, with a weak D call TRBD1 (6 bases). The CDR3 covers 17 residues. Germline CDR1 is GTSNPN and CDR2 is SVGIG (reference sequence). V lost 2 bases and J 4 bases, leaving 23 bases between the germline ends.

This CDR3 is CASSLQNQGYEQYF. The CDR3 DNA follows: TGCGCCAGCAGCTTGCAAAATCAGGGGTACGAGCAGTACTTC. The rearrangement links TRBV5-1 to TRBJ2-7, with D possibly TRBD1 on 6 matching bases. The V gene's germline CDR1 is SGHRS and CDR2 YFSETQ. The CDR3 spans 14 residues. V was cut by 1 base and J by 4 bases, with 12 bases left in between.

The CDR3 bases are TGTGCCAGCAGTTTAGAGACAGGGGTAAAGCAGTTCTTC. Residues: CASSLETGVKQFF. This chain joins TRBV27 and TRBJ2-1, with 8 bases that match TRBD1. V dropped 2 bases and J dropped 11; count of bases not matched to a gene: 5. The CDR3 totals 13 residues. The germline gives CDR1 MNHEY, CDR2 SMNVEV (reference sequence).

The table lists this clone with a few counts. The chain joins TRBV7-9 to TRBJ1-4; TRBD1 might be the D (5 bases). CDR3 length: 15 amino acids. V was shortened by 6 bases and J by 3 bases, with 14 bases between the two germline ends. Germline lookup yields CDR1 SEHNR and CDR2 FQNEAQ (reference sequence). The CDR3 reads CASSYGRGANEKLFF. The CDR3 bases are TGTGCCAGCAGTTATGGGAGGGGAGCTAATGAAAAACTGTTTTTT.

The J gene is TRBJ2-3, the V gene TRBV7-8, with a tentative D call TRBD1 (6 bases). In germline, CDR1 is SGHVS, CDR2 FQNEAQ. V lost 3 bases and J lost 2, with 12 bases in between. The CDR3 loop spans 15 amino acids. This chain's CDR3 is CASSLTGRFTDTQYF. CDR3 DNA sequence: TGTGCCAGCAGCTTGACAGGAAGGTTCACAGATACGCAGTATTTT. The full variable domain, completed using reference TRBV7-8 and TRBJ2-3, is GAGVSQSPRYKVAKRGQDVALRCDPISGHVSLFWYQQALGQGPEFLTYFQNEAQLDKSGLPSDRFFAERPEGSVSTLKIQRTQQEDSAVYLCASSLTGRFTDTQYFGPGTRLTVL.

The gene calls are TRBV21-1 and TRBJ1-1. TRBV21-1 has pseudogene status. The CDR3 has 14 amino acids. The CDR3 coding sequence is TGTGCCAGCAGCAAAAGTTCGGGGAGGGAAGAAGCTTTCTTT. Translating it yields CASSKSSGREEAFF.

The rearrangement links TRBV2 to TRBJ1-2; 7 nucleotides agree with TRBD1. Germline CDR1 SNHLY, CDR2 FYNNEI. This CDR3 has 16 amino acids. Germline trimming cut 6 bases from V and 1 base from J; bases unmatched to any gene: 11. CDR3 residues: CASSLPPGTDNYGYTF. Here the CDR3 DNA reads TGTGCCAGCAGCTTACCTCCCGGGACAGATAACTATGGCTACACCTTC.

The V gene is TRBV21-1, the J gene TRBJ2-7; the table's D call of TRBD1 was not tested on the DNA. TRBV21-1 is a recognized pseudogene. This CDR3 spans 15 amino acids. In nucleotides, the CDR3 is TGTGCCAGCGGACCTCCGGGACAGAGCTACTACGAGCAGTACGTC. Translation: CASGPPGQSYYEQYV.

The V gene is TRBV19, the J gene TRBJ1-2; 7 bases map to TRBD1. CDR1 and CDR2 from the germline V gene are LNHDA and SQIVND (reference sequence). The V segment lost 4 bases and the J segment 2 bases; nucleotides outside the gene matches: 4. This CDR3 contains 14 residues. The CDR3 here is CASSTKDRNYGYTF. The CDR3 bases are TGTGCCAGTAGTACTAAGGACAGGAACTATGGCTACACCTTC.

V usage is TRBV6-5 and J usage is TRBJ2-7, with unresolved D. This CDR3 spans 10 amino acids. CDR1 and CDR2 from the germline V gene are MNHEY and SVGAGI. Here the CDR3 DNA reads TGTGCCAGCAGTTACCCGGGTTGGGACGTC. Its protein product is CASSYPGWDV.

This sequence joins TRBV29-1 and TRBJ2-3; TRBD2 agrees at 10 bases. Germline CDR1 SQVTM, CDR2 ANQGSEA. The CDR3 loop spans 13 amino acids. Trimming at V came to 7 bases and at J to 3 bases, leaving 4 bases not matched to a gene. This CDR3 is CSGQRGGTDTQYF. CDR3 in DNA: TGCAGCGGGCAGCGGGGGGGTACAGATACGCAGTATTTT.

The chain links TRBV11-2 to TRBJ2-2; TRBD1 aligns across 7 bases. From germline, CDR1 is SGHAT and CDR2 FQNNGV. The V segment lost 5 bases and the J segment 5 bases; nucleotides outside the gene matches: 8. The CDR3 is 15 amino acids. The CDR3 DNA sequence: TGTGCCAGCAGCCGCCAGGGGGTATGGACCGGGGAGCTGTTTTTT. This sequence encodes CASSRQGVWTGELFF.